The 28 T cell receptor beta chains below were found in one sample sequenced in a study of T cell changes during pregnancy in multiple sclerosis. Method: immunoSEQ multiplex PCR; TCRdb's copy keeps in-frame clones and lacks some. The table lists about 66,000 clones, roughly 91% of them singletons, with about 5.8% in the top ten. The specimen was CD8+ T cells from peripheral blood mononuclear cells, collected before pregnancy. The receptors here all came from a female donor with multiple sclerosis, enrolled in a pregnancy study.

The V call is TRBV7-3, the J call TRBJ2-1, with 10 bases lining up with TRBD1. This CDR3 spans 15 amino acids. Germline trimming cut 3 bases from V and 6 bases from J; bases unmatched to any gene: 5. Germline V gives CDR1 SGHTA, CDR2 FQGTGA. CDR3 region: CASSFRQGASNEQFF. DNA of the CDR3: TGTGCCAGCAGCTTCAGACAGGGGGCGAGCAATGAGCAGTTCTTC.

This sequence joins TRBV11-2 and TRBJ1-1, with 8 nucleotides matching TRBD1. V trimming: 5 bases; J trimming: 4 bases; junction bases outside the gene matches: 0. The CDR3 sequence is 12 residues long. The germline CDR1 and CDR2 sequences are SGHAT and FQNNGV. The CDR3 protein is CASSTGGTEAFF. For the CDR3, the DNA is TGTGCCAGCAGCACAGGGGGCACTGAAGCTTTCTTT.

On this clone: Germline and junction disagree at one end, which may indicate a read error. The rearrangement links TRBV13 to TRBJ1-1, with 7 bases fitting TRBD1. The CDR3 contains 11 residues. The germline V gene has CDR1 PRHDT and CDR2 FYEKMQ (reference sequence). CDR3 DNA sequence: TGTGCCAGCAGCCTAGGGGGCGAAGCTTTCTTT. This translates into CASSLGGEAFF.

Points on this clone: An end of the junction differs from the germline gene, which may be a read error. This sequence joins TRBV7-7 and TRBJ2-1, with D perhaps matching TRBD1 (6 bases). Germline loops: CDR1 SSHAT, CDR2 FNYEAQ (reference sequence). The CDR3 loop spans 13 amino acids. The CDR3 bases are TGTGCTAGCAGCGCGACAGGTTACAATGAGCAGTTCTTC. Amino acid sequence: CASSATGYNEQFF.

The J gene is TRBJ2-3, the V gene TRBV13, with 11 bases fitting TRBD2. This CDR3 has 16 amino acids. Germline lookup yields CDR1 PRHDT and CDR2 FYEKMQ (reference sequence). With V trimmed by 5 bases and J by 5 bases, 9 bases remained unmatched. The CDR3 protein is CASSPRLAGSQDTQYF. The DNA for the CDR3 is TGTGCCAGCAGCCCCAGACTAGCGGGGTCCCAAGATACGCAGTATTTT.

This chain uses TRBV23-1 with TRBJ2-7; tentative D call: TRBD1 (5 bases). TRBV23-1 is marked as an open reading frame, function uncertain. The CDR3 consists of 13 residues. V was trimmed by 2 bases and J by 5 bases, leaving 10 bases between them. DNA for the CDR3: TGCGCCAGCAGTCAAAGGGGTACCCACGAGCAGTACTTC. This codes for CASSQRGTHEQYF.

The V call is TRBV27, the J call TRBJ2-1, with 7 nucleotides matching TRBD1. CDR3 length equals 14 residues. CDR1 and CDR2 (germline): MNHEY, SMNVEV (reference sequence). The J segment lost 9 bases and the V segment lost 0 bases, leaving 5 bases of the junction unmatched. In nucleotides, the CDR3 is TGTGCCAGCAGTTTATCAGACAGGGACAGTGAGCAGTTCTTC. It specifies CASSLSDRDSEQFF.

V is TRBV7-6 and J is TRBJ2-2; a weak D match, TRBD2 (6 bases). Germline V gene lookup returns CDR1 SGHVS and CDR2 FNYEAQ. V lost 1 base and J 4 bases, leaving 7 bases between the germline ends. The CDR3 totals 14 residues. The DNA for the CDR3 is TGTGCCAGCAGCTTAGGGGGAGGCACCGGGGAGCTGTTTTTT. This codes for CASSLGGGTGELFF.

The V gene is TRBV2, the J gene TRBJ2-7, with 9 bases identical to TRBD2. Per germline, CDR1 SNHLY and CDR2 FYNNEI. The CDR3 runs to 13 residues. V was pared by 6 bases and J by 3 bases, with 3 bases of the junction left unmatched. CDR3 amino acids: CASRASGDYEQYF. In DNA, the CDR3 is TGTGCCAGCAGGGCTAGCGGGGACTACGAGCAGTACTTC.

The chain recombines TRBV5-6 with TRBJ2-1, with 11 bases lining up with TRBD1. Germline V gene lookup returns CDR1 SGHDT and CDR2 YYEEEE. The junction had 2 bases not matched to a gene; V was cut back by 2 bases and J by 4 bases. The CDR3 has 15 amino acids. CDR3: CASSFGQGAYNEQFF. The DNA of the CDR3 is TGTGCCAGCAGCTTTGGACAGGGGGCTTACAATGAGCAGTTCTTC. The full variable domain, in which reference TRBV5-6 and TRBJ2-1 provide the parts outside the CDR3, is DAGVTQSPTHLIKTRGQQVTLRCSPKSGHDTVSWYQQALGQGPQFIFQYYEEEERQRGNFPDRFSGHQFPNYSSELNVNALLLGDSALYLCASSFGQGAYNEQFFGPGTRLTVL.

This rearrangement joins TRBV19 to TRBJ1-6; possible D gene TRBD1, 6 bases. This CDR3 is built from 15 residues. V lost 5 bases, J lost 10 bases, and 18 bases lay in between. Germline CDR1 and CDR2: LNHDA and SQIVND (reference sequence). CDR3 coding DNA: TGTGCCAGTAGTGACGAGGGACATGCCGCCTCACCCCTCCACTTT. This translates into CASSDEGHAASPLHF.

This chain connects TRBV7-9 to TRBJ2-5; D call uncertain. Trimming stripped 5 bases from V and 4 bases from J, with 14 bases between. The germline V gene encodes CDR1 SEHNR and CDR2 FQNEAQ (reference sequence). The CDR3 length is 14 residues. CDR3: CASSPVNPGETQYF. The CDR3, as DNA: TGTGCCAGCAGCCCCGTAAATCCGGGAGAGACCCAGTACTTC.

CDR3 nucleotide sequence: TGTGCCAGCAGTCAAGGACAGGGCCTTAATTCACCCCTCCACTTT. This sequence encodes CASSQGQGLNSPLHF. The rearrangement links TRBV27 to TRBJ1-6, with 8 bases matching TRBD1. V lost 5 bases and J lost 6; bases outside the gene matches: 6. CDR1 MNHEY and CDR2 SMNVEV come from the germline V gene (reference sequence). The CDR3 covers 15 residues.

CDR3 region: CAWSSRLAGERDTQYF. For the CDR3, the DNA is TGTGCCTGGAGTTCCCGACTAGCGGGGGAACGAGATACGCAGTATTTT. The chain is built from TRBV30 and TRBJ2-3; 12 bases match TRBD2. Germline-derived CDR1 and CDR2 are GTSNPN and SVGIG (reference sequence). The V segment lost 2 bases and the J segment 5 bases; nucleotides outside the gene matches: 8. The CDR3 sequence is 16 residues long.

This clone was picked up a small number of times. This chain uses TRBV6-4 with TRBJ1-5, with 8 bases aligning to TRBD1. Germline V gene lookup returns CDR1 MRHNA and CDR2 SNTAGT. The CDR3 is made up of 15 amino acids. V trimming: 6 bases; J trimming: 2 bases; junction bases outside the gene matches: 6. The CDR3, as DNA: TGTGCCAGCAGCTTGACAGGGGAAGGCAATCAGCCCCAGCATTTT. It translates to CASSLTGEGNQPQHF.

V gene TRBV29-1 combines with J gene TRBJ1-2, with D possibly matching TRBD1 (6 bases). CDR3 length: 13 residues. V was shortened by 3 bases and J by 2 bases, with 10 bases between the two germline ends. CDR1 SQVTM and CDR2 ANQGSEA come from the germline V gene. CDR3: CSVEGHLNYGYTF. In nucleotides, the CDR3 is TGCAGCGTTGAGGGACACCTGAACTATGGCTACACCTTC.

This sequence joins TRBV4-2 and TRBJ1-4, with 9 bases fitting TRBD1. The germline V gene encodes CDR1 LGHNA and CDR2 YNFKEQ. The CDR3 runs 16 residues. V lost 4 bases and J lost 5; bases outside the gene matches: 8. The CDR3, as DNA: TGTGCCAGCAGCCCGACCACCGGGACAGGGAATGAAAAACTGTTTTTT. Translation: CASSPTTGTGNEKLFF.

This chain links TRBV7-8 with TRBJ1-4, with D unresolved. The CDR3 extends over 16 amino acids. Trimming shortened V by 7 bases and J by 7 bases, and 22 bases separated the two germline ends. Germline V gene sequence: CDR1 SGHVS, CDR2 FQNEAQ. The CDR3 here is CASTRRSANYGEKLFF. The CDR3 DNA follows: TGTGCCAGCACCCGCCGGTCCGCCAACTATGGTGAAAAACTGTTTTTT. The whole variable domain, filled in from reference TRBV7-8 and TRBJ1-4, reads GAGVSQSPRYKVAKRGQDVALRCDPISGHVSLFWYQQALGQGPEFLTYFQNEAQLDKSGLPSDRFFAERPEGSVSTLKIQRTQQEDSAVYLCASTRRSANYGEKLFFGSGTQLSVL.

The chain recombines TRBV5-5 with TRBJ2-3, with no clear D. Trimming removed 6 bases from V and 4 bases from J, with 6 bases in between. Germline V CDR1 and CDR2: SGHKS, YYEKEE (reference sequence). The CDR3 covers 11 residues. CDR3 amino acids: CASTGPDTQYF. DNA for the CDR3: TGTGCCAGCACAGGCCCAGATACGCAGTATTTT.

The V gene is TRBV9, the J gene TRBJ2-2; D may be TRBD1 (5 bases). V lost 6 bases and J lost 3, with 15 bases in between. Germline V gene sequence: CDR1 SGDLS, CDR2 YYNGEE. CDR3 size: 15 residues. This CDR3 is CASNPDNDYTGELFF. CDR3 DNA sequence: TGTGCCAGCAACCCGGACAATGACTACACCGGGGAGCTGTTTTTT.

This sequence joins TRBV19 and TRBJ1-1, with 9 positions matching TRBD1. The CDR3 spans 15 residues. Germline V lookup: CDR1 LNHDA, CDR2 SQIVND (reference sequence). The V segment lost 3 bases and the J segment 4 bases; nucleotides outside the gene matches: 6. CDR3 bases: TGTGCCAGTAGTATGGTGACAGGGGGGGCCACTGAAGCTTTCTTT. It is translated as CASSMVTGGATEAFF.

The chain is built from TRBV5-4 and TRBJ2-5, with TRBD2 matching 8 bases. V was clipped by 0 bases and J by 3 bases; unmatched bases: 4. The CDR3 contains 15 residues. The germline V gene encodes CDR1 SGHNT and CDR2 YYREEE (reference sequence). In nucleotides, the CDR3 is TGTGCCAGCAGCTTGGCCGGGGGGGGAGAAGAGACCCAGTACTTC. Translated: CASSLAGGGEETQYF.

The rearrangement uses TRBV2 and TRBJ2-1, with 10 positions matching TRBD1. From germline, CDR1 is SNHLY and CDR2 FYNNEI. With V trimmed by 5 bases and J by 8 bases, 3 bases remained unmatched. This CDR3 spans 13 amino acids. Here the CDR3 DNA reads TGTGCCAGCAGTCTCGGGACAGGGGATGAGCAGTTCTTC. This sequence encodes CASSLGTGDEQFF.

This clone was counted once. The CDR3 DNA follows: TGTGCCACACTCGACAGGGGGTATGGCTACACCTTC. Amino acid sequence: CATLDRGYGYTF. The chain couples TRBV6-5 to TRBJ1-2; 9 bases agree with TRBD1. CDR1 is MNHEY and CDR2 is SVGAGI in the germline V gene. The CDR3 totals 12 residues. V gave up 10 bases and J gave up 5 bases; unmatched junction bases: 5.

This clone showed up just once. This chain links TRBV29-1 with TRBJ1-2; TRBD1 is a possible D gene (5 bases). This CDR3 region has 17 residues. The germline V gene encodes CDR1 SQVTM and CDR2 ANQGSEA. With 6 bases removed from V and 3 bases from J, the gap between germline ends came to 26 bases. The CDR3 nucleotides read TGCAGCGTGGGGGGTCCCGCGGATGGGCGAACTGACTATGGCTACACCTTC. This translates into CSVGGPADGRTDYGYTF.

The chain recombines TRBV5-5 with TRBJ1-2; D perhaps matches TRBD1 (5 bases). The CDR3 has 12 residues. Trimming left V 4 bases short and J 4 bases short, with 8 bases between. Germline V gene sequence: CDR1 SGHKS, CDR2 YYEKEE (reference sequence). In nucleotides, the CDR3 is TGTGCCAGCAGCGCCCAGGGCTATGGCTACACCTTC. It translates to CASSAQGYGYTF. The full variable domain, rest sourced from reference TRBV5-5 and TRBJ1-2, is DAGVTQSPTHLIKTRGQQVTLRCSPISGHKSVSWYQQVLGQGPQFIFQYYEKEERGRGNFPDRFSARQFPNYSSELNVNALLLGDSALYLCASSAQGYGYTFGSGTRLTVV.

By sample fraction, this clone is medium-sized. V and J are TRBV5-8 and TRBJ1-2, with 7 bases aligning to TRBD1. Trimming at V came to 3 bases and at J to 0 bases, leaving 5 bases not matched to a gene. Germline lookup yields CDR1 SGHTS and CDR2 YDEGEE. The CDR3 is 15 residues long. The CDR3 bases are TGTGCCAGCAGCTCGGCGACAGGGACTAACTATGGCTACACCTTC. This gives the protein CASSSATGTNYGYTF.

A single count supports this clone. The V gene is TRBV7-6, the J gene TRBJ2-3; weak D call: TRBD1 (6 bases). V was cut by 4 bases and J by 0 bases, with 17 bases left in between. This CDR3 comprises 17 residues. Germline values: CDR1 SGHVS, CDR2 FNYEAQ. The CDR3 DNA reads TGTGCCAGCAGCTATGAAACAGGGTTATTCAGCACAGATACGCAGTATTTT. Translation gives CASSYETGLFSTDTQYF. The full variable domain, its missing parts supplied by reference TRBV7-6 and TRBJ2-3, is GAGVSQSPRYKVTKRGQDVALRCDPISGHVSLYWYRQALGQGPEFLTYFNYEAQQDKSGLPNDRFSAERPEGSISTLTIQRTEQRDSAMYRCASSYETGLFSTDTQYFGPGTRLTVL.